What follows are 23 T cell receptor beta chains derived from one specimen sequenced in a study of breast tumors, draining lymph nodes, adjacent tissues. TCRdb recomputed calls from the multiplex PCR reads with MiXCR, one row per CDR3 protein. The table records 60,000 to 75,000 distinct CDR3 sequences, less than 60% of them present only once. The sequencing sample was made of breast tumor tissue. The receptor set was obtained from a female donor with breast cancer. Some clones in this sample may be carry-over from other donors' samples.

This CDR3 is CAISCANYGYTF. CDR3 nucleotides: TGTGCCATCTCCTGTGCTAACTATGGCTACACCTTC. This chain joins TRBV2 and TRBJ1-2; D remains unclear. The germline V and J ends were trimmed by 10 bases and 0 bases, with 9 bases remaining between them. The germline gives CDR1 SNHLY, CDR2 FYNNEI. The CDR3 consists of 12 residues.

This chain uses TRBV2 with TRBJ2-3; 8 positions match TRBD1. Trimming took 9 bases from V and 3 from J; bases not matched to a gene: 8. The length of the CDR3 is 14 residues. Germline lookup yields CDR1 SNHLY and CDR2 FYNNEI. The CDR3 is CASMRTGQTDTQYF. The CDR3 DNA sequence: TGTGCCAGTATGCGGACAGGGCAAACAGATACGCAGTATTTT.

There are many counts of this clonotype. V and J are TRBV13 and TRBJ1-2, with D possibly matching TRBD1 (5 bases). This CDR3 region has 12 residues. Germline V gives CDR1 PRHDT, CDR2 FYEKMQ (reference sequence). The V end was cut by 5 bases, the J end by 7 bases, with 11 bases between. This CDR3 reads CASSRAGGGYTF. The CDR3 nucleotides read TGTGCCAGCAGCCGGGCCGGGGGTGGCTACACCTTC.

The gene calls are TRBV7-9 and TRBJ2-7, with 8 bases identical to TRBD1. Germline-derived CDR1 and CDR2 are SEHNR and FQNEAQ (reference sequence). The CDR3 totals 15 residues. Germline trimming cut 5 bases from V and 5 bases from J; bases unmatched to any gene: 11. CDR3 sequence reads: CASSPGQGIVDEQYF. The CDR3 DNA is TGTGCCAGCAGCCCAGGACAGGGAATTGTCGACGAGCAGTACTTC.

This clonotype showed up just a few times. The J gene is TRBJ1-2, the V gene TRBV2; D uncertain. V was cut by 6 bases and J by 7 bases, with 18 bases left in between. From germline, CDR1 is SNHLY and CDR2 FYNNEI. This CDR3 has 14 amino acids. CDR3 sequence: CASSGDSSLVGYTF. The CDR3 bases are TGTGCCAGCAGCGGAGACTCAAGTCTGGTTGGCTACACCTTC.

This clonotype was detected many times. CDR3 loop: CSVVLGQGSFEAFF. CDR3 nucleotide sequence: TGCAGCGTTGTGCTGGGACAGGGATCGTTTGAAGCTTTCTTT. This chain links TRBV29-1 with TRBJ1-1; 9 positions agree with TRBD1. In germline, CDR1 is SQVTM, CDR2 ANQGSEA. The CDR3 has 14 residues. V was pared by 4 bases and J by 7 bases, with 10 bases of the junction left unmatched.

The rearrangement links TRBV7-2 to TRBJ1-3; D may be TRBD1 (6 bases). The CDR3 length is 16 residues. CDR1 is SGHTA and CDR2 is FQGNSA in the germline V gene. V lost 5 bases, J lost 7 bases, and 21 bases lay in between. The CDR3 coding sequence is TGTGCCAGCAGCCCCCCCAGAACTACAGGGAGGAACACCATATATTTT. Translating gives CASSPPRTTGRNTIYF. The full variable domain, its missing parts supplied by reference TRBV7-2 and TRBJ1-3, is GAGVSQSPSNKVTEKGKDVELRCDPISGHTALYWYRQSLGQGLEFLIYFQGNSAPDKSGLPSDRFSAERTGGSVSTLTIQRTQQEDSAVYLCASSPPRTTGRNTIYFGEGSWLTVV.

The chain employs TRBV15 and TRBJ1-3, with D perhaps matching TRBD1 (6 bases). This CDR3 is built from 17 residues. Germline CDR1 LNHNV, CDR2 YYDKDF (reference sequence). The ends were cut back, 3 bases at V and 6 bases at J, with 21 bases in the middle. The CDR3 bases are TGTGCCACCAGCAGGGCTCCTGGGGGGGGCTTTGAAAACACCATATATTTT. It encodes CATSRAPGGGFENTIYF.

This clonotype was seen many times. The chain couples TRBV6-5 to TRBJ2-1; 10 bases match TRBD2. J gave up 3 bases and V 5 bases, and 10 bases lay outside the gene matches. CDR3 length equals 17 residues. Germline assignment: CDR1 MNHEY and CDR2 SVGAGI. Here the CDR3 reads CASSPRPSGSFYNEQFF. Written as DNA, the CDR3 is TGTGCCAGCAGTCCCCGGCCTAGCGGGAGTTTCTACAATGAGCAGTTCTTC.

This chain uses TRBV7-9 with TRBJ2-3; tentative D call: TRBD2 (5 bases). Germline assignment: CDR1 SEHNR and CDR2 FQNEAQ (reference sequence). The V gene lost 4 bases and the J gene lost 7 bases, with 18 bases spanning the gap. CDR3 size: 15 residues. This CDR3 is CASSYTRGSANTQYF. The CDR3 DNA sequence: TGTGCCAGCAGCTACACCCGGGGTAGCGCGAATACGCAGTATTTT.

With respect to this clonotype: Since a much larger clone is just one base distant, this may be a read error. This chain connects TRBV20-1 to TRBJ1-4; 8 bases match TRBD1. The CDR3 length is 14 residues. Germline assignment: CDR1 DFQATT and CDR2 SNEGSKA (reference sequence). CDR3: CSTRPGTGSEELFF. In nucleotides, the CDR3 is TGCAGCACCCGACCCGGGACAGGAAGTGAAGAACTGTTTTTT.

The rearrangement joins TRBV7-3 to TRBJ2-3, with 7 nucleotides matching TRBD2. The CDR3 totals 16 residues. CDR1 SGHTA and CDR2 FQGTGA come from the germline V gene. Trimming took 5 bases from V and 2 from J; bases not matched to a gene: 10. The CDR3: CASSLYLLAATDTQYF. CDR3 DNA: TGTGCCAGCAGCCTATACCTTCTAGCGGCCACAGATACGCAGTATTTT.

This clonotype was recorded once. The chain has TRBV10-3 and TRBJ1-5, with a weak D call TRBD1 (5 bases). This CDR3 spans 14 amino acids. Per germline, CDR1 ENHRY and CDR2 SYGVKD. CDR3 DNA: TGTGCTCAACAGGTCCGGGGGGGTAATCAGCCCCAGCATTTT. This codes for CAQQVRGGNQPQHF.

The chain carries TRBV11-1 and TRBJ1-6; TRBD1 matches at 7 bases. The CDR3 runs to 13 residues. Germline V CDR1 and CDR2: SGHAT, FQDESV (reference sequence). V lost 4 bases and J lost 7; bases outside the gene matches: 1. CDR3 DNA sequence: TGTGCCAGCAGCTCGACAGGGAATTCACCCCTCCACTTT. It is translated as CASSSTGNSPLHF.

The sample holds one count of this clonotype. J is TRBJ2-1 and V is TRBV20-1; D may be TRBD2 (5 bases). The germline V and J ends were trimmed by 4 bases and 6 bases, with 10 bases remaining between them. The germline gives CDR1 DFQATT, CDR2 SNEGSKA (reference sequence). The CDR3 sequence is 12 residues long. The CDR3 sequence: CSATRDTNEQFF. The CDR3 region has the DNA TGCAGTGCTACCCGGGATACCAATGAGCAGTTCTTC.

This clonotype was detected many times. The J gene is TRBJ2-7, the V gene TRBV6-6; 11 positions agree with TRBD1. The J segment lost 6 bases and the V segment lost 7 bases, leaving 20 bases of the junction unmatched. This CDR3 comprises 18 residues. Looked up from germline, CDR1 is MNHNY and CDR2 is SVGAGI (reference sequence). CDR3 region: CASTNRDRGTNLGGEQYF. The CDR3 nucleotides read TGTGCCAGCACCAATAGGGACAGGGGGACAAATCTTGGGGGCGAGCAGTACTTC.

This clonotype was detected a few times. The V call is TRBV20-1, the J call TRBJ1-5; TRBD1 might be the D (5 bases). The CDR3 loop spans 16 amino acids. Germline CDR1 and CDR2: DFQATT and SNEGSKA (reference sequence). The V gene lost 3 bases and the J gene lost 3 bases, with 18 bases spanning the gap. The chain's CDR3 is CSARGGVRGNNQPQHF. In nucleotides, the CDR3 is TGCAGTGCTAGGGGCGGTGTTAGGGGCAACAATCAGCCCCAGCATTTT.

This clonotype was counted only a few times. This chain connects TRBV2 to TRBJ2-5; the match to TRBD2 covers 10 bases. After removal of 3 bases from V and 0 bases from J, the junction contained 7 bases not matched to a gene. From germline, CDR1 is SNHLY and CDR2 FYNNEI. This CDR3 region has 17 residues. CDR3 DNA sequence: TGTGCCAGCAGTGAGGGGCTAGCGGGGGACAACCAAGAGACCCAGTACTTC. As protein: CASSEGLAGDNQETQYF. The variable domain in full, with the rest retrieved from reference TRBV2 and TRBJ2-5, is EPEVTQTPSHQVTQMGQEVILRCVPISNHLYFYWYRQILGQKVEFLVSFYNNEISEKSEIFDDQFSVERPDGSNFTLKIRSTKLEDSAMYFCASSEGLAGDNQETQYFGPGTRLLVL.

This clonotype showed up many times. A much larger clone differs by one base, so this may be a read error. As DNA, the CDR3 is TGCAGTGCCAAGAGACAGGGGAGCAATCCGCCCCAGCATTTT. This translates into CSAKRQGSNPPQHF. The chain couples TRBV20-1 to TRBJ1-5; 8 positions match TRBD1. This CDR3 is built from 14 residues. Germline loops: CDR1 DFQATT, CDR2 SNEGSKA (reference sequence).

This clonotype was found many times. The chain employs TRBV12-3 or TRBV12-4 and TRBJ2-5; TRBD2 agrees at 15 bases. Trimming at V came to 3 bases and at J to 3 bases, leaving 8 bases not matched to a gene. This CDR3 has 18 residues. CDR3 in DNA: TGTGCCAGCAGTTTGGGGGCGAGGACTAGCGGGAGGGAAGAGACCCAGTACTTC. It encodes CASSLGARTSGREETQYF.

A remark on this clonotype: Lacking the conserved final phenylalanine or tryptophan, this CDR3 likely reflects a read error. V and J are TRBV4-3 and TRBJ1-6; a weak D match, TRBD1 (5 bases). The CDR3 contains 17 residues. Germline V gene lookup returns CDR1 LGHNA and CDR2 YSLEER. The V and J ends lost 6 bases and 0 bases respectively, with 15 bases between them. In nucleotides, the CDR3 is TGCGCCAGCAGACAGGACGCTGCGGGCTCCTATAATTCACCCCTCCACTCT. Protein: CASRQDAAGSYNSPLHS.

This clonotype was seen repeatedly, ten times or more. Written as DNA, the CDR3 is TGCAGCCTATATAGGGGGGGGGAGACCCAGTACTTC. This encodes CSLYRGGETQYF. The chain employs TRBV29-1 and TRBJ2-5; possible D gene TRBD2, 7 bases. Between the trimmed V and J ends, which lost 8 bases and 5 bases, there was a span of 15 bases. Germline CDR1 and CDR2: SQVTM and ANQGSEA. The CDR3 runs 12 residues.

The chain couples TRBV14 to TRBJ1-2; D possibly corresponds to TRBD1 (5 bases). This CDR3 is built from 17 residues. Germline V CDR1 and CDR2: SGHDN, FVKESK. V lost 4 bases and J lost 2, with 20 bases in between. The CDR3 reads CASSPGWGNPKNYGYTF. CDR3 sequence (DNA): TGTGCCAGCAGCCCGGGGTGGGGGAACCCAAAAAACTATGGCTACACCTTC.